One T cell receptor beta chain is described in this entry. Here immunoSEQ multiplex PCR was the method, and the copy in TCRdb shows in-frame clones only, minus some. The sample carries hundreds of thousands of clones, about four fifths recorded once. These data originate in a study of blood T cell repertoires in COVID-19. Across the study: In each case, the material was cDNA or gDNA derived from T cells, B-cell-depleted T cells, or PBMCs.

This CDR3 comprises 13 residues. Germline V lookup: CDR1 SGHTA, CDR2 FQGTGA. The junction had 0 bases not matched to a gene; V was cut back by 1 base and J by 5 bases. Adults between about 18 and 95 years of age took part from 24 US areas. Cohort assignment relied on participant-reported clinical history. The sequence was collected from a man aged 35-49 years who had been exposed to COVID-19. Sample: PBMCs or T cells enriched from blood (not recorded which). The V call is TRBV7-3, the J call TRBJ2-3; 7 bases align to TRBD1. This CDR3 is CASSLRDRDTQYF. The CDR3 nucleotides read TGTGCCAGCAGCTTAAGGGACAGAGATACGCAGTATTTT.